Sequencing of this T cell receptor (beta chain) was carried out in a study of T cells in Graves' hyperthyroidism and ophthalmopathy (dated by TCRdb to about 2019). Background on the whole study: Peripheral blood samples were taken at initial diagnosis, before any treatment was given. TCR V-J signatures able to tell the groups apart were searched for in a discovery cohort of around 95 patients, of whom approximately 40 had Graves' ophthalmopathy and around 58 had stable Graves' hyperthyroidism. Prospective prediction of ophthalmopathy was tested in an independent validation cohort consisting of about 19 hyperthyroidism patients and around 16 patients who later progressed to ophthalmopathy. The study also compared thyroid tissue and blood T-cell repertoires from a handful of Graves' hyperthyroidism patients. The paper reports TCR Vbeta CDR3 sequencing of about 140 peripheral blood samples: some 44 ophthalmopathy, under 80 hyperthyroidism and approximately 17 progressor patients. The roughly 100 discovery patients were randomly split 7:3 into training and test sets. Following sampling, methimazole starting at 30 mg daily was given to hyperthyroidism patients, and high-dose intravenous methylprednisolone was given to ophthalmopathy patients.

The TCR beta CDR3 regions were amplified from the RNA transcripts. For the first round of RT-PCR on the TCR CDR3, the HTBI primer set was used together with the Qiagen OneStep RT-PCR kit. Libraries were constructed in a second round of multiplex PCR, after which size selection and purification were performed. Libraries were sequenced paired-end with 100 bp reads on an Illumina HiSeq2000. Per the authors' processing: SOAPnuke was used to process the raw data, with reads discarded if the reads contained adapters or uncalled bases, had a mean Phred below 15, or lacked an exact constant-primer or identifier match. COPE v1.2.5 was used to merge high-quality paired reads, and clonotypes were defined as unique nucleotide sequences. MiTCR v1.1 was used to align the clonotypes against IMGT TRBV, TRBD and TRBJ reference segments. Only V-J combinations with frequency above 0.0001, covering 99% to 99.2% of repertoires, were analysed. The TCS score was defined as F50 (clonal expansion) divided by E x V (chaos), with BLOSUM62-based TCRdist calculated between CDR3 peptides within each V-J. Welch's t-statistics and random forest reduced several hundred V-J features to 10 to 15, which were used in a naive Bayes classifier (R e1071). TCRdb trimmed public reads at Q25 via fastp, called clones via MiXCR and kept in-frame beta chains. Each entry merges the rows of one CDR3 protein and shows their most common DNA and genes. The V and J calls were not made by the authors but by TCRdb's processing. This sample comprises hundreds of thousands of distinct CDR3 sequences, about 15% of them detected only once. The top ten constitute approximately 12% of the sample.

Results the study describes overall, beyond this receptor: Blood samples also contained most of the expanded thyroid clonotypes (frequency above 0.001), which suggests that blood repertoires may reflect thyroid immune responses. Ophthalmopathy was separated from stable hyperthyroidism by a 13 V-J signature model, with approximately 85% sensitivity and about 81% specificity obtained in cross-validation and 80%/75% obtained in testing. In validation, the model predicted progression to ophthalmopathy a median of around six months before onset, with about 71% sensitivity and about 75% specificity. No statistical method was used to fix the sample size in advance, and group allocation was not hidden from the investigators.

A note on this clonotype: Its antigen is currently not known. No base-level quality is on record; no much larger clone is a single base apart.

Measured from the cysteine to the phenylalanine, the CDR3 is 14 residues long. The CDR3 DNA has 42 bases and is translated from base 1. V is pared back by 5 bases and J by 1 base, with 14 bases lying between the germline termini. CDR1 is given as DFQATT and CDR2 as SNEGSKA, both from the germline V gene (reference sequence). Ophthalmopathy patients had moderately to severely active disease, with a Clinical Activity Score of 3 or more, a NOSPECS grade of 4 or more, and a disease duration of less than 3 months. Patients with uncontrolled infections, other autoimmune diseases, pregnancy or lactation were excluded. Diagnoses were established on the basis of clinical symptoms, serum thyroxine and TRAb, thyroid ultrasound, and orbital computed tomography. PBMCs were separated from approximately 10 ml of fresh peripheral blood using Ficoll-Paque density gradient centrifugation. Trizol reagent was used to extract total RNA, and RNA quality was then checked on an Agilent 2100 Bioanalyzer.

Material for sequencing was blood. The sequence is built from TRBV20-1 and TRBJ2-5; the D gene lacks a confident call. The clonotype comes from a woman between 45 and 60 years old with Graves' ophthalmopathy. The CDR3 here reads CSAYPGLSQETQYF. Read as DNA, the sequence is TGCAGTGCTTACCCGGGCCTCAGCCAAGAGACCCAGTACTTC.